These T cell receptor beta chains were read from a single sample in a study of CD8+CD57+ T cells in acquired aplastic anemia. TCRdb re-called the reads through MiXCR, storing one row per CDR3 protein. Counted here are about 190,000 distinct CDR3 sequences, over 60% occurring once; the ten biggest clones make up about half. The sample consisted of sorted CD4+, CD8+, or CD8+CD57+ T cells (not recorded which) from PBMCs. The receptors originated from a human donor with severe aplastic anemia or a healthy control (not recorded which). Both conserved end residues are part of each CDR3. Fields, in order: clone size, J gene, D gene, V gene, CDR3 protein, CDR3 DNA. D genes are given only for firm matches. Size values are once, few and many counts, or a class for expanded clones, and some rows have none.

- | TRBJ2-5 | TRBD2 | TRBV15 | CATSGGGLAAETQYF | TGTGCCACCAGCGGGGGGGGACTAGCGGCTGAAACCCAGTACTTC
- | TRBJ1-6 | TRBD1 | TRBV7-2 | CASSLTRTGVGSPLHF | TGTGCCAGCAGCTTAACTAGGACAGGGGTAGGCTCACCCCTCCACTTT
- | TRBJ2-1 | TRBD2 | TRBV19 | CASRTSGGAGDEQFF | TGTGCCAGCCGAACTAGCGGGGGGGCTGGGGATGAGCAGTTCTTC
once | TRBJ2-7 | TRBD2 | TRBV12-3/TRBV12-4 | CASSSGLAGPDYVQYF | TGTGCCAGCAGTTCGGGACTAGCGGGGCCTGACTATGTGCAGTACTTC
- | TRBJ2-1 | TRBD1 | TRBV10-3 | CAISDRDREYNEQFF | TGTGCCATCAGTGACCGGGACAGGGAGTACAATGAGCAGTTCTTC
- | TRBJ1-2 | TRBD1 | TRBV19 | CASSIGQGYGYTF | TGTGCCAGTAGTATCGGACAGGGGTATGGCTACACCTTC
once | TRBJ2-7 | - | TRBV19 | CASSIQAIGGYEQYF | TGTGCCAGTAGTATCCAGGCAATTGGAGGCTACGAGCAGTACTTC
few | TRBJ2-3 | - | TRBV6-5 | CAISTDISSTDTQYF | TGTGCCATCAGTACGGACATCTCTAGCACAGATACGCAGTATTTT
- | TRBJ1-1 | - | TRBV7-9 | CASSSLEGRGADTEAFF | TGTGCCAGCAGCTCCCTAGAAGGGCGGGGGGCGGATACTGAAGCTTTCTTT
- | TRBJ2-7 | TRBD2 | TRBV29-1 | CSVVLLAGLNEQYF | TGCAGCGTTGTTCTGCTAGCGGGTCTCAACGAGCAGTACTTC
- | TRBJ2-5 | - | TRBV10-3 | CAIRDSGRGETQYF | TGTGCCATCAGGGACAGTGGACGGGGGGAGACCCAGTACTTC
- | TRBJ1-5 | TRBD1 | TRBV2 | CASRRETGGNQPQHF | TGTGCCAGCAGGAGGGAGACAGGGGGCAATCAGCCCCAGCATTTT
once | TRBJ2-5 | - | TRBV7-9 | CASSRSSGVETQYF | TGTGCCAGCAGCCGATCTAGTGGCGTAGAGACCCAGTACTTC
- | TRBJ2-7 | - | TRBV29-1 | CSPHPQREQYF | TGCAGCCCCCATCCCCAACGCGAGCAGTACTTC
- | TRBJ2-1 | TRBD2 | TRBV12-3/TRBV12-4 | CASSSQLAGVNEQFF | TGTGCCAGCAGTTCACAACTAGCGGGAGTAAATGAGCAGTTCTTC
- | TRBJ1-2 | - | TRBV7-9 | CASSLVGHGMLGYGYTF | TGTGCCAGCAGCTTAGTGGGACACGGGATGTTAGGGTATGGCTACACCTTC
- | TRBJ2-7 | - | TRBV19 | CASSIQGKGYEQYF | TGTGCCAGTAGTATACAGGGGAAGGGCTACGAGCAGTACTTC
- | TRBJ2-7 | - | TRBV6-5 | CASSPNRGRLYF | TGTGCCAGCAGTCCGAACAGAGGAAGGTTGTACTTC
once | TRBJ2-7 | - | TRBV10-3 | CAISGSSPYEQYF | TGTGCCATCAGTGGGAGTAGCCCCTACGAGCAGTACTTC
- | TRBJ1-1 | TRBD1 | TRBV6-5 | CASRPRQGVFAEAFF | TGTGCCAGCAGACCGCGACAGGGGGTTTTCGCTGAAGCTTTCTTT
few | TRBJ2-7 | TRBD2 | TRBV20-1 | CSAGLAGRYEQYF | TGCAGTGCCGGACTAGCGGGAAGGTATGAGCAGTACTTC
once | TRBJ1-2 | - | TRBV15 | CATSREVGAYGYTF | TGTGCCACCAGCAGAGAGGTCGGGGCTTATGGCTACACCTTC
many | TRBJ1-2 | TRBD1 | TRBV12-3/TRBV12-4 | CATRGDMSTVGYTF | TGTGCCACCAGGGGGGACATGTCGACGGTTGGCTACACCTTC
once | TRBJ2-5 | - | TRBV7-9 | CASSLVWSPETQYF | TGTGCCAGCAGCTTAGTTTGGTCCCCGGAGACCCAGTACTTC
- | TRBJ1-4 | - | TRBV25-1 | CASSDDRAGSAKLFF | TGTGCCAGCAGTGACGACCGGGCAGGGTCAGCCAAACTGTTTTTT
once | TRBJ1-5 | TRBD1 | TRBV6-1 | CACTTEGGAFQPQHF | TGTGCCTGCACTACCGAAGGGGGCGCTTTTCAGCCCCAGCATTTT
- | TRBJ2-1 | - | TRBV15 | CATSTPRKTYNEQFF | TGTGCCACCTCGACGCCCCGCAAGACCTACAATGAGCAGTTCTTC
- | TRBJ1-4 | - | TRBV2 | CASSDRDDEKLFF | TGTGCCAGCAGTGACAGGGATGATGAAAAACTGTTTTTT
- | TRBJ2-1 | TRBD2 | TRBV20-1 | CSHTRTSGGAGEQFF | TGCAGTCACACCCGGACTAGCGGGGGGGCCGGTGAGCAGTTCTTC
many | TRBJ2-1 | - | TRBV19 | CASSVDSNNEQFF | TGTGCCAGTAGTGTAGACTCCAACAATGAGCAGTTCTTC
few | TRBJ1-1 | - | TRBV30 | CAWSVLGGSPEAFF | TGTGCCTGGAGTGTACTGGGGGGCTCTCCTGAAGCTTTCTTT
few | TRBJ2-7 | - | TRBV24-1 | CATSDSPGSSYYEQYF | TGTGCCACCAGTGATTCCCCGGGGAGTTCCTACTACGAGCAGTACTTC
- | TRBJ1-2 | - | TRBV2 | CASRPTDYGYTF | TGTGCCAGCAGGCCCACAGACTATGGCTACACCTTC
- | TRBJ1-2 | - | TRBV19 | CASSIDGRRNYGYTF | TGTGCCAGTAGTATAGACGGCAGACGTAACTATGGCTACACCTTC
once | TRBJ1-1 | - | TRBV10-3 | CAISDPPKNTEAFF | TGTGCCATCAGTGATCCCCCCAAGAACACTGAAGCTTTCTTT
- | TRBJ2-7 | TRBD2 | TRBV28 | CASSFPLLAGAHEQYF | TGTGCCAGCAGTTTTCCCCTACTAGCGGGAGCACACGAGCAGTACTTC
few | TRBJ1-1 | TRBD1 | TRBV20-1 | CSAADRVTEAFF | TGCAGTGCCGCTGACAGGGTCACTGAAGCTTTCTTT
many | TRBJ1-2 | - | TRBV25-1 | CASSESGVRYGYTF | TGTGCCAGCAGTGAATCTGGGGTGAGGTATGGCTACACCTTC
- | TRBJ2-1 | TRBD2 | TRBV29-1 | CSVEEGLAGVNEQFF | TGCAGCGTTGAAGAGGGGCTAGCGGGAGTCAATGAGCAGTTCTTC
- | TRBJ2-7 | - | TRBV29-1 | CSVYTSGSSSYEQYF | TGCAGCGTTTATACAAGCGGGTCCAGCTCCTACGAGCAGTACTTC
- | TRBJ2-7 | - | TRBV2 | CASRDTPYEQYF | TGTGCCAGCCGGGACACACCCTACGAGCAGTACTTC
- | TRBJ1-5 | TRBD1 | TRBV29-1 | CSSWTGFFDQPQHF | TGCAGCTCATGGACAGGGTTTTTCGATCAGCCCCAGCATTTT
- | TRBJ2-1 | TRBD2 | TRBV9 | CASSKQAVRGAQFF | TGTGCCAGCAGTAAGCAAGCGGTGCGGGGGGCTCAGTTCTTC
once | TRBJ2-7 | - | TRBV7-9 | CASSHTGGAYEQYF | TGTGCCAGCAGCCATACCGGAGGAGCCTACGAGCAGTACTTC
- | TRBJ2-2 | - | TRBV7-2 | CASSSSRDASRVGELFF | TGTGCCAGCAGCTCGAGCAGGGACGCCTCCCGGGTAGGGGAGCTGTTTTTT
once | TRBJ2-7 | - | TRBV2 | CASSVSTGRYF | TGTGCCAGCAGTGTATCGACAGGTCGGTACTTC